Given below is one TCR beta chain in context. This specimen comes from a study of cytomegalovirus exposure and HLA in healthy donors. Per the germline V gene, CDR1 is ENHRY and CDR2 is SYGVKD. V was trimmed by 2 bases and J by 5 bases, leaving 10 bases between them. The CDR3 extends over 14 amino acids. Use of 60 Vbeta and 13 Jbeta primers characterized the PCR. Profiled with immunoSEQ multiplex PCR; TCRdb holds only in-frame clones, not every one. Seen here are some 70,000 clones, about four fifths observed once, and the top ten hold 1.9%. This chain uses TRBV10-3 with TRBJ2-1; D uncertain. Sequencing input: PBMCs. The receptor was derived from a man between 18 and 29 years old in good health and CMV-seronegative. As DNA, the CDR3 is TGTGCCATCAGTGAGCGCTCTACGAACAATGAGCAGTTCTTC. This gives the protein CAISERSTNNEQFF.